This T cell receptor (beta chain) was recovered during a study of blood T cells in healthy people across ages. As for the study in general: Researchers report that template switching captured about one barcoded beta molecule per two T cells. Study-level findings and limits: TCR beta diversity per million T cells fell roughly linearly with age.

Samples had at least 6.5 million PBMCs isolated from them. Samples each had at least 5 micrograms of total RNA extracted. On this clonotype itself: The antigen is undetermined.

Alongside a J-beta primer mix, a sample-barcoded 5' primer served in a second PCR lasting about 7 to 11 cycles. Each CDR3 protein is one row after TCRdb ran MiXCR on the 5' RACE reads. The repertoire consists of 700,000 to 950,000 distinct CDR3 sequences, with roughly 41% occurring once and the leading ten covering around 20%. This CDR3 contains 13 residues. From germline, CDR1 is SGHRS and CDR2 YFSETQ. Trimming stripped 5 bases from V and 6 bases from J, with 12 bases between. The gene calls are TRBV5-1 and TRBJ2-1; tentatively, D is TRBD1 (5 bases). The sample consisted of blood. This receptor was obtained from a woman aged 55 to 70 in good health. The CDR3 DNA is TGCGCCAGCAGTGAACCAGGGTTCAATGAGCAGTTCTTC. It encodes CASSEPGFNEQFF.